This paragraph covers one T cell receptor (beta chain) sequence. The sample is drawn from a study of shared T cell receptors in the human thymus. Some clones are missing from TCRdb's copy, which holds only in-frame ones; the method was immunoSEQ multiplex PCR. This table holds over 350,000 clones, about 95% found once. Trimming removed 0 bases from V and 0 bases from J, with 7 bases in between. The CDR3 spans 15 residues. Looked up from germline, CDR1 is SGHDT and CDR2 is YYEEEE. The sequenced sample consisted of thymocytes. V gene TRBV5-6 combines with J gene TRBJ1-3; D is unresolved. The sequence was obtained from a human donor. CDR3: CASSLDLSSGNTIYF. Here the CDR3 DNA reads TGTGCCAGCAGCTTGGACCTAAGCTCTGGAAACACCATATATTTT.